This section outlines one T cell receptor beta chain sequence together with its context. The ends were cut back, 11 bases at V and 5 bases at J, with 12 bases in the middle. The V gene's germline CDR1 is LNHDA and CDR2 SQIVND (reference sequence). This CDR3 has 11 amino acids. Assay used: immunoSEQ multiplex PCR; TCRdb lists only in-frame clones, some missing. Here the sample spans under 150,000 clones, just over 90% being singletons. The entry originates in a study of T cells after somatic rescue of genetic block. The origin of this receptor is a woman aged 18 to 35. Sequencing was carried out using peripheral blood mononuclear cells (PBMCs). The chain links TRBV19 to TRBJ2-5, with no clear D. The CDR3 DNA is TGTGCCGCAGGAGCACGGGAGACCCAGTACTTC. This gives the protein CAAGARETQYF.